This TCR beta chain appears in the sequencing data of a study of blood T cell repertoires in COVID-19. With V trimmed by 8 bases and J by 9 bases, 10 bases remained unmatched. CDR1 and CDR2 (germline): GTSNPN, SVGIG (reference sequence). The CDR3 sequence is 14 residues long. The table came from immunoSEQ multiplex PCR; TCRdb's copy has only in-frame clones and leaves some out. The sample contains about 240,000 clones, under 85% of which appear only once. The receptor comes from a human donor in a cohort sampled during active COVID-19. The sample taken for sequencing was peripheral blood. The chain couples TRBV30 to TRBJ2-1, with 13 nucleotides matching TRBD2. The CDR3 reads CAGDTSGGGSEQFF. In DNA, the CDR3 is TGTGCCGGAGATACTAGCGGGGGGGGTAGTGAGCAGTTCTTC.